The T cell receptor (beta chain) described here comes from a study of blood T cell repertoires in COVID-19 (dated by TCRdb to 2020 to 2022). In the study overall: Samples from collaborators originated in the United States, Italy and Spain and spanned both the acute and convalescent phases of COVID-19. The prospective study material was composed of cDNA or gDNA derived from T cells, B-cell-depleted T cells, or PBMCs. Deeply sampled blood TCRbeta repertoires from subjects exposed to, actively infected with, or recovered from COVID-19 were included in the dataset. The repertoires were made available in a free public database intended to serve as a resource for research on the immune response to SARS-CoV-2. Samples came from the ongoing ImmuneRACE study (first 160 participants) plus 1,254 subjects from 6 global collaborators. The sample metadata nearly always contained a de-identified subject ID, COVID-19 status, age in years and sex. Where available, HLA class I and class II types were taken from metadata supplied by the sample provider and were not determined by assay-based typing.

Concerning this clone itself: Its antigen target is currently unknown. The sample holds no much larger clone one base away, and base qualities are not on file.

Findings and caveats that apply to the study as a whole: How much clinical and demographic metadata was included differed by source and by participant, and the metadata was provided uncurated.

The immunoSEQ Assay, a bias-controlled multiplex PCR, was used to amplify TCRbeta CDR3 regions from genomic DNA. The authors processed their data as follows. The number of nucleated cells in each sample was estimated by amplification of reference gene primers within the assay. To quantify the absolute abundance of each unique TCRbeta CDR3 rearrangement, sequence reads were collapsed and filtered. Productive Simpson clonality was computed per sample as the square root of Simpson's diversity index over productive rearrangements. Sourced from immuneACCESS, this table was stored by TCRdb with only in-frame sequences that have V and J called. A share of the clones is absent; for the studies checked, an unresolved V gene accounts for under half, and the remainder has no known explanation. V and J calls and clone size come straight from that table; D and trimming were deduced from the DNA. The sample records about 240,000 clones, approximately 90% of which are singletons. Of the sample, 2% to 3% falls within the top ten clones.

Enrolling through a virtual design, the prospective study's participants ranged in age from roughly 18 to 89 years and lived across roughly 23 United States geographic areas. Cohort assignment in the prospective study relied on participant-reported clinical history from a screening survey and a study questionnaire. Mobile phlebotomists in the prospective study collected whole blood, serum and a nasopharyngeal or oropharyngeal swab from every participant. Additional blood draws and questionnaires over an approximately two-month period could optionally be provided by prospective study participants. Before DNA extraction, blood samples from the prospective study were shipped at room temperature or frozen. Its CDR3 holds 12 amino acids, cysteine through phenylalanine. The entry retains the CDR3 DNA only, 36 bases that are in frame from base 1. V and J are truncated by 0 bases and 10 bases respectively, leaving an intervening sequence of 8 bases. As encoded in the germline V gene, CDR1 is SGHRS while CDR2 is YFSETQ.

The receptor was derived from a woman in her twenties or thirties with acute COVID-19. Specimen: PBMCs or T cells enriched from blood (not recorded which). Here the chain combines TRBV5-1 and TRBJ2-1; matching of 5 bases hints at TRBD2 as the D gene. The sequenced DNA is TGCGCCAGCAGCTTGGGGACGGGAGAGCAGTTCTTC. This translates into CASSLGTGEQFF.